This T cell receptor beta chain was identified during a study of shared clonotypes between healthy human individuals. Worth noting for this clone: The antigen is not known.

General study findings and limits: Non-shared clonotypes had lower generation probabilities than clonotypes shared by all four sorted-subset donors.

Profiling relied on immunoSEQ multiplex PCR, and the TCRdb table lists in-frame clones only, not all of them. The sample records 850,000 to 1,200,000 clones, roughly 75% being singletons. Germline-derived CDR1 and CDR2 are SGHRS and YFSETQ. The CDR3 covers 14 residues. The V and J ends lost 0 bases and 7 bases respectively, with 13 bases between them. All of the donors resided in Nashville, Tennessee, and each was a Caucasian adult. This receptor was taken from a man younger than 35 in good health. Sequencing was carried out using memory CD4+ T cells sorted from blood. Documented subset: CD45RA-negative fraction. The chain links TRBV5-1 to TRBJ1-2; possibly TRBD1 for D (6 bases). This chain's CDR3 is CASSLVLSGAGYTF. CDR3 nucleotides: TGCGCCAGCAGCTTGGTCCTGTCAGGGGCTGGCTACACCTTC.